These T cell receptor beta chains were read from a single sample in a study of shared clonotypes between healthy human individuals. TCRdb's copy holds only in-frame clones and misses some; the assay was immunoSEQ multiplex PCR. The sample comprises 2.3 million or so clones, approximately 95% of which are singletons, and about 0.37% rests with the top ten. Specimen: naive CD4+ T cells from PBMCs. The receptor set was obtained from a man between 18 and 29 years old in good health. Some clones in this sample may be carry-over from other donors' samples. The CDR3 runs from the conserved cysteine through the conserved F or W. The D gene is left open where the match is weak. Clone size, where shown, is once, few, many, or a class for clones that have expanded.

clone_size | j_call | v_call | d_call | cdr3_aa | cdr3_nt
- | TRBJ1-5 | TRBV21-1 | - | CASSKVPTGVPTGGNQPQHF | TGTGCCAGCAGCAAAGTTCCGACAGGCGTACCCACCGGGGGCAATCAGCCCCAGCATTTT
- | TRBJ1-4 | TRBV11-2 | TRBD1 | CASSQRQGAYNEKLFF | TGTGCCAGCAGCCAACGACAGGGGGCCTATAATGAAAAACTGTTTTTT
- | TRBJ2-1 | TRBV30 | TRBD2 | CAWSPAGVGEQFF | TGTGCCTGGAGCCCAGCGGGAGTCGGGGAGCAGTTCTTC
once | TRBJ2-1 | TRBV27 | TRBD1 | CASSLRQGFHEQFF | TGTGCCAGCAGTTTGCGACAGGGGTTTCATGAGCAGTTCTTC
- | TRBJ2-2 | TRBV5-1 | TRBD2 | CASSLDPSGSTGELFF | TGCGCCAGCAGCTTGGATCCTAGCGGGAGCACCGGGGAGCTGTTTTTT
- | TRBJ1-2 | TRBV5-4 | - | CASSYSKGGDYGYTF | TGTGCCAGCAGTTACAGCAAGGGGGGGGACTATGGCTACACCTTC
- | TRBJ1-1 | TRBV6-1 | TRBD1 | CASSEEQGVGTEAFF | TGTGCCAGCAGTGAAGAGCAGGGGGTGGGCACTGAAGCTTTCTTT
once | TRBJ2-7 | TRBV6-5 | TRBD1 | CASSSWDRGSHEQYF | TGTGCCAGCAGTTCCTGGGACAGGGGATCCCACGAGCAGTACTTC
- | TRBJ2-7 | TRBV18 | TRBD1 | CASSPSRDRPYEQYF | TGTGCCAGCTCACCGTCCCGGGACAGACCCTACGAGCAGTACTTC
- | TRBJ2-1 | TRBV7-3 | - | CASSPTRTGVMNEQFF | TGTGCCAGCAGCCCCACCCGTACGGGAGTTATGAATGAGCAGTTCTTC
- | TRBJ1-4 | TRBV5-1 | - | CASSSGQPNEKLFF | TGCGCCAGCAGCTCTGGACAGCCTAATGAAAAACTGTTTTTT
- | TRBJ2-2 | TRBV18 | - | CASSPLGQGELFF | TGTGCCAGCTCACCACTCGGACAGGGGGAGCTGTTTTTT
- | TRBJ2-1 | TRBV19 | - | CASSIAISGEQFF | TGTGCCAGTAGTATAGCCATTTCTGGGGAGCAGTTCTTC
- | TRBJ2-2 | TRBV6-5 | TRBD2 | CASSWRLAGETGELFF | TGTGCCAGCAGTTGGAGACTAGCGGGAGAGACCGGGGAGCTGTTTTTT
- | TRBJ2-7 | TRBV6-1 | - | CASRALNEQYF | TGTGCCAGCAGGGCCCTCAACGAGCAGTACTTC
- | TRBJ2-1 | TRBV29-1 | - | CSVADEWEQFF | TGCAGCGTAGCTGACGAATGGGAGCAGTTCTTC
- | TRBJ2-7 | TRBV15 | - | CATSGQDSSYEQYF | TGTGCCACCAGCGGACAAGATTCCTCCTACGAGCAGTACTTC
once | TRBJ1-2 | TRBV9 | TRBD1 | CASSAGQGGMLVGYGYTF | TGTGCCAGCAGCGCCGGACAGGGTGGGATGTTGGTAGGCTATGGCTACACCTTC
- | TRBJ1-6 | TRBV5-4 | - | CASSLERGYSPLHF | TGTGCCAGCAGCTTGGAACGGGGATACTCACCCCTCCACTTT
- | TRBJ2-1 | TRBV30 | - | CAWRDPRGTYNEQFF | TGTGCCTGGAGGGACCCCAGGGGAACCTACAATGAGCAGTTCTTC
- | TRBJ2-5 | TRBV9 | - | CASSRGQKTQYF | TGTGCCAGCAGCCGGGGCCAAAAGACCCAGTACTTC
- | TRBJ1-1 | TRBV5-8 | - | CASSSLWGPLRNTEAFF | TGTGCCAGCAGCTCCCTGTGGGGGCCCCTCCGGAACACTGAAGCTTTCTTT
- | TRBJ2-7 | TRBV6-1 | TRBD2 | CASLAGGSLSYEQYF | TGTGCCAGCCTAGCGGGAGGGTCATTGTCCTACGAGCAGTACTTC
- | TRBJ2-5 | TRBV11-2 | - | CASSLDRETQYF | TGTGCCAGCAGCTTAGATCGGGAGACCCAGTACTTC
- | TRBJ1-1 | TRBV28 | - | CASRPGGGGSEAFF | TGTGCCAGCAGACCCGGGGGAGGAGGATCTGAAGCTTTCTTT
- | TRBJ1-2 | TRBV9 | - | CASSVGAANYGYTF | TGTGCCAGCAGCGTAGGGGCAGCAAACTATGGCTACACCTTC
- | TRBJ2-3 | TRBV5-4 | - | CASSLTPPGHDTDTQYF | TGTGCCAGCAGCTTAACTCCCCCAGGACATGACACAGATACGCAGTATTTT